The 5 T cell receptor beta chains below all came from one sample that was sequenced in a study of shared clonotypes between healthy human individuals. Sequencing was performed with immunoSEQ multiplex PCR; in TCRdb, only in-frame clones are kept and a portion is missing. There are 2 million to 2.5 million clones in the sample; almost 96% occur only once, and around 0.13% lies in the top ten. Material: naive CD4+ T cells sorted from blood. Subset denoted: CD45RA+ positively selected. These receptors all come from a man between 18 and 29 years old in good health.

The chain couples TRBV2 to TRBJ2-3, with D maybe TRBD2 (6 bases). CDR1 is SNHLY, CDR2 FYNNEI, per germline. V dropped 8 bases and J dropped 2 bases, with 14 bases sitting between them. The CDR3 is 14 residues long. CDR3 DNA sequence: TGTGCCAGCCCATTTGCGGGGAACACAGATACGCAGTATTTT. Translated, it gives CASPFAGNTDTQYF.

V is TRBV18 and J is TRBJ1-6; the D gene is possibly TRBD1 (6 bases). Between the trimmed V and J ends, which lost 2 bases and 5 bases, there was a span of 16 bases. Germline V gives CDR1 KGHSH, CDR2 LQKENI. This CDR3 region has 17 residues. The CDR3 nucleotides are TGTGCCAGCTCACCAAGGTCGGGGGGCGCGGATAATTCACCCCTCCACTTT. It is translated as CASSPRSGGADNSPLHF.

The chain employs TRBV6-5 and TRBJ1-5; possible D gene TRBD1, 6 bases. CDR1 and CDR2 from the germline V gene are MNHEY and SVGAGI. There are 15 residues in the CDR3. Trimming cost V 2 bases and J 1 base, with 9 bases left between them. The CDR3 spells CASSYNRESNQPQHF. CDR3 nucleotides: TGTGCCAGCAGTTACAACAGGGAAAGCAATCAGCCCCAGCATTTT.

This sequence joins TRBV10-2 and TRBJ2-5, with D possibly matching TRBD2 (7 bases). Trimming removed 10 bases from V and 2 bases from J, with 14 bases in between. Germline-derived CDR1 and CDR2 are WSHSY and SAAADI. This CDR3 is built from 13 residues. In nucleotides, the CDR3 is TGCGCCACGGGGCGGGGGCCTCAAGAGACCCAGTACTTC. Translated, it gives CATGRGPQETQYF.

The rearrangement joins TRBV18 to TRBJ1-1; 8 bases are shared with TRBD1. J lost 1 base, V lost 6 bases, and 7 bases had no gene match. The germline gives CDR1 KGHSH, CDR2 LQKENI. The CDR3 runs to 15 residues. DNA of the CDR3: TGTGCCAGCTCCCACCGGCAGGGGGCGAACACTGAAGCTTTCTTT. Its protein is CASSHRQGANTEAFF.